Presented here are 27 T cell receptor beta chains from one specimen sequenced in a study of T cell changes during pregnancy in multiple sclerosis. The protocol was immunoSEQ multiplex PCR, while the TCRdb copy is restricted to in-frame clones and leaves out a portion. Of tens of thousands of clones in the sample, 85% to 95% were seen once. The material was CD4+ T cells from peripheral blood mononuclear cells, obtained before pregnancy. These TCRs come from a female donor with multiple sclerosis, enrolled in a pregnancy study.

In nucleotides, the CDR3 is TGTGCCAGCAGGACAGGGCTGAACACTGAAGCTTTCTTT. As protein: CASRTGLNTEAFF. The chain has TRBV6-1 and TRBJ1-1; the match to TRBD1 covers 7 bases. The CDR3 runs to 13 residues. The germline CDR1 and CDR2 sequences are MNHNS and SASEGT. V lost 6 bases to trimming and J lost 0 bases; unmatched junction nucleotides: 1.

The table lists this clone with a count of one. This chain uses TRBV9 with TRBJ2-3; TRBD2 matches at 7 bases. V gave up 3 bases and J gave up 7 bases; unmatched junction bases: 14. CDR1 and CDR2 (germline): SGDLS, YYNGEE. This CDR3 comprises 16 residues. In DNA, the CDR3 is TGTGCCAGCAGCGGCAGAGCCGGTCTAGCGGCTCATACGCAGTATTTT. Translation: CASSGRAGLAAHTQYF.

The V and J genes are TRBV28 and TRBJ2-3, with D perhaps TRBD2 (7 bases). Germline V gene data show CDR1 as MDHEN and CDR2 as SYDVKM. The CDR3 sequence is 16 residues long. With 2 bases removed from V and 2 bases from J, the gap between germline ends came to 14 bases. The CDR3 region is CASSLGGGSYTDTQYF. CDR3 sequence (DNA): TGTGCCAGCAGTTTAGGGGGCGGGAGTTACACAGATACGCAGTATTTT. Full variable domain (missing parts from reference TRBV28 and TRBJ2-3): DVKVTQSSRYLVKRTGEKVFLECVQDMDHENMFWYRQDPGLGLRLIYFSYDVKMKEKGDIPEGYSVSREKKERFSLILESASTNQTSMYLCASSLGGGSYTDTQYFGPGTRLTVL.

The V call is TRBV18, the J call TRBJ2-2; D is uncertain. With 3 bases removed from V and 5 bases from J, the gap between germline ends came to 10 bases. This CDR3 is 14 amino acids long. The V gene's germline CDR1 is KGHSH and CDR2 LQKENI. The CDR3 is CASSPIERTGELFF. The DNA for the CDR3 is TGTGCCAGCTCACCCATTGAGAGGACCGGGGAGCTGTTTTTT.

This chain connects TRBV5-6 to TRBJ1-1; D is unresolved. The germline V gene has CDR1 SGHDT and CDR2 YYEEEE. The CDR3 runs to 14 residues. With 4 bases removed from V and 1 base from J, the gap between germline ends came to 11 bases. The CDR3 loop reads CASSPDTWNTEAFF. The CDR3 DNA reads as TGTGCCAGCAGCCCAGACACCTGGAACACTGAAGCTTTCTTT.

CDR3: CASIRGYQSTDTQYF. CDR3 in DNA: TGTGCCAGCATCAGGGGGTACCAGAGCACAGATACGCAGTATTTT. The V call is TRBV2, the J call TRBJ2-3; 7 nucleotides agree with TRBD1. The CDR3 consists of 15 residues. Germline V gene lookup returns CDR1 SNHLY and CDR2 FYNNEI. Trimming removed 7 bases from V and 0 bases from J; junction bases left unmatched: 7. Variable domain in full (rest from reference TRBV2 and TRBJ2-3): EPEVTQTPSHQVTQMGQEVILRCVPISNHLYFYWYRQILGQKVEFLVSFYNNEISEKSEIFDDQFSVERPDGSNFTLKIRSTKLEDSAMYFCASIRGYQSTDTQYFGPGTRLTVL.

The CDR3 region is CASSEALAGGPKDTQYF. CDR3 DNA: TGTGCCAGCAGTGAAGCGCTGGCGGGGGGGCCTAAAGATACGCAGTATTTT. V gene TRBV6-1 combines with J gene TRBJ2-3, with 9 nucleotides matching TRBD2. The CDR3 consists of 17 residues. CDR1 is MNHNS and CDR2 is SASEGT in the germline V gene. J gave up 5 bases and V 0 bases, and 9 bases lay outside the gene matches.

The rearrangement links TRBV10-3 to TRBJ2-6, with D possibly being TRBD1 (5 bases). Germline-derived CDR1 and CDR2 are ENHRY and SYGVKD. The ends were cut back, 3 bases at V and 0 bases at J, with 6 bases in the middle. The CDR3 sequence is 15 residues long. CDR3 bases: TGTGCCATCAGTGATGACAGCTCTGGGGCCAACGTCCTGACTTTC. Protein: CAISDDSSGANVLTF.

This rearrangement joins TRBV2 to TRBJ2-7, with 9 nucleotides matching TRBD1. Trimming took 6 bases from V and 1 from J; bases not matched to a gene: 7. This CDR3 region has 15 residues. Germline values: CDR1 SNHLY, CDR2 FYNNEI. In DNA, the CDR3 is TGTGCCAGCAGAGGGACAGGGCAGGGTTCCTACGAGCAGTACTTC. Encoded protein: CASRGTGQGSYEQYF.

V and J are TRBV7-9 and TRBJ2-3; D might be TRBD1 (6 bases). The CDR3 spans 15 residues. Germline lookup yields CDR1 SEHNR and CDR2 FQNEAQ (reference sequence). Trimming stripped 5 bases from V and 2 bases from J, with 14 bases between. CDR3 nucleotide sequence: TGTGCCAGCAGCAACCCACAGGGATCCACAGATACGCAGTATTTT. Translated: CASSNPQGSTDTQYF.

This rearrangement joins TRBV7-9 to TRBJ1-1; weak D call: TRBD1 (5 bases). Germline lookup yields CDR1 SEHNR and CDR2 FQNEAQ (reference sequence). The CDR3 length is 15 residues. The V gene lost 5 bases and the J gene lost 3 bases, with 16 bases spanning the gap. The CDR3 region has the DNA TGTGCCAGCAGCAGTCGCAGGGTTGCGGACACTGAAGCTTTCTTT. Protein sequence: CASSSRRVADTEAFF.

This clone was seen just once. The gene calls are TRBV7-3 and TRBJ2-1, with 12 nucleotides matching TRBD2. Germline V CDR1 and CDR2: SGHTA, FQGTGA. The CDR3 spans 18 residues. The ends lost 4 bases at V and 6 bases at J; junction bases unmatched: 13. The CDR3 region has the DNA TGTGCCAGCAGCTCCCTCACCCGGGGACTAGCGGGTCCCAATGAGCAGTTCTTC. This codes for CASSSLTRGLAGPNEQFF.

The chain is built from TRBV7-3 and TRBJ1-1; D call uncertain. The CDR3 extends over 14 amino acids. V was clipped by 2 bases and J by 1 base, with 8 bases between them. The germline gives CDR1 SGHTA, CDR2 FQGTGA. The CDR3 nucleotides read TGTGCCAGCAGCTTAGTAGCGGAGAACACTGAAGCTTTCTTT. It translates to CASSLVAENTEAFF.

The CDR3 sequence: CASSSALAGADSSYNEQFF. The CDR3 DNA is TGTGCCAGCAGCTCAGCTCTAGCGGGGGCCGATAGCTCCTACAATGAGCAGTTCTTC. The J gene is TRBJ2-1, the V gene TRBV11-3; 10 nucleotides match TRBD2. This CDR3 is built from 19 residues. Germline CDR1 reads SGHNT; CDR2 reads YENEEA. V lost 4 bases, J lost 0 bases, and 12 bases stayed unmatched.

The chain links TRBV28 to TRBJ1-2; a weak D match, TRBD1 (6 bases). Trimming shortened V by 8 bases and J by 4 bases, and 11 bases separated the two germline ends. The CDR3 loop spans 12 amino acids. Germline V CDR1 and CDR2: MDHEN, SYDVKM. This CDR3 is CASGTGSYGYTF. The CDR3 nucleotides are TGTGCCAGCGGAACAGGGAGCTATGGCTACACCTTC.

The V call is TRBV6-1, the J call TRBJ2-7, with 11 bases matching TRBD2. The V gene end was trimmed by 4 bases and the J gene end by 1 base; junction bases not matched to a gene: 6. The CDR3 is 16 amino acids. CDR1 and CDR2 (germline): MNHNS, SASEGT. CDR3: CASSGRTSGHSYEQYF. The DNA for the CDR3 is TGTGCCAGCAGTGGTCGGACTAGCGGGCATTCCTACGAGCAGTACTTC.

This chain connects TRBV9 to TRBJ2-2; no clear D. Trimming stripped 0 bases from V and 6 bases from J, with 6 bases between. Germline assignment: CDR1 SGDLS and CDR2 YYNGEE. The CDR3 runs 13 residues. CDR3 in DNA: TGTGCCAGCAGCGTAGTCCCCGCCGGGGAGCTGTTTTTT. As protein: CASSVVPAGELFF.

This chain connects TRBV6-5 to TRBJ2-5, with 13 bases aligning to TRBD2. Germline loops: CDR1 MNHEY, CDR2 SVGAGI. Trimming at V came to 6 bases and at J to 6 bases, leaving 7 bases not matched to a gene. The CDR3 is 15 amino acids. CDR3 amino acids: CASRPTSGGAKTQYF. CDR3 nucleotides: TGTGCCAGCAGACCCACTAGCGGGGGGGCGAAGACCCAGTACTTC.

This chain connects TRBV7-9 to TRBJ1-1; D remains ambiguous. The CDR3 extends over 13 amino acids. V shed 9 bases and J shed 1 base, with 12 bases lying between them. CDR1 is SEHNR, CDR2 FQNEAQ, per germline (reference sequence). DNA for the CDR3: TGTGCCAGATCCCCGGCGGCGAACACTGAAGCTTTCTTT. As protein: CARSPAANTEAFF.

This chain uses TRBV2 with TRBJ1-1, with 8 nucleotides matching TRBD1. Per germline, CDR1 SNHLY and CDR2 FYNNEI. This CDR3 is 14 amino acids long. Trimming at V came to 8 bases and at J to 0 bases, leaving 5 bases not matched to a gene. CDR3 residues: CASGMGQVNTEAFF. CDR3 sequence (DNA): TGTGCCAGCGGAATGGGACAGGTGAACACTGAAGCTTTCTTT.

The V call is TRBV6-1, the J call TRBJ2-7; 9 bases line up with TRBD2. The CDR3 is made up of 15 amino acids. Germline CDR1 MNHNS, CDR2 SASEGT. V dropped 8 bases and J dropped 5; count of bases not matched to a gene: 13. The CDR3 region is CASWEGLAGAHEQYF. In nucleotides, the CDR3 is TGTGCCAGCTGGGAAGGGTTAGCGGGAGCTCACGAGCAGTACTTC.

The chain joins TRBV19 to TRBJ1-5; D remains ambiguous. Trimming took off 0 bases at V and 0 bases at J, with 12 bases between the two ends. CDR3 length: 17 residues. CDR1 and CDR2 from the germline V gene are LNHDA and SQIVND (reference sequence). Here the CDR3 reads CASSIDYSLYSNQPQHF. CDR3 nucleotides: TGTGCCAGTAGTATAGATTATAGTCTATATAGCAATCAGCCCCAGCATTTT.

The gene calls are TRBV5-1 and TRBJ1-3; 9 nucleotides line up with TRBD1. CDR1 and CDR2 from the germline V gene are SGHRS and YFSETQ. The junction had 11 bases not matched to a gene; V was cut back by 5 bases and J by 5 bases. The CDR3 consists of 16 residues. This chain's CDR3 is CASRSQGAALRNTIYF. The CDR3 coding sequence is TGCGCCAGCAGATCACAGGGGGCCGCTCTTAGAAACACCATATATTTT.

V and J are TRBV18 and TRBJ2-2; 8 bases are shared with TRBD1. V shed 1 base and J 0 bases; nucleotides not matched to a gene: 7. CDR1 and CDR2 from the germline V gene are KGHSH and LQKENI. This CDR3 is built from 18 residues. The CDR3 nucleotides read TGTGCCAGCTCACCACTAAGTGGGGACAGGACGAACACCGGGGAGCTGTTTTTT. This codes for CASSPLSGDRTNTGELFF. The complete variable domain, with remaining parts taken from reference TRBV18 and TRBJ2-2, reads NAGVMQNPRHLVRRRGQEARLRCSPMKGHSHVYWYRQLPEEGLKFMVYLQKENIIDESGMPKERFSAEFPKEGPSILRIQQVVRGDSAAYFCASSPLSGDRTNTGELFFGEGSRLTVL.

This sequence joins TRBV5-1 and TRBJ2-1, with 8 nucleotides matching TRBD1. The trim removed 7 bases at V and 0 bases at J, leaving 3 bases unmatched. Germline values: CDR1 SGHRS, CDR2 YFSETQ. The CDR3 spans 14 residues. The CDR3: CASQGAASYNEQFF. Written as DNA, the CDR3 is TGCGCCAGCCAGGGGGCGGCCTCCTACAATGAGCAGTTCTTC.

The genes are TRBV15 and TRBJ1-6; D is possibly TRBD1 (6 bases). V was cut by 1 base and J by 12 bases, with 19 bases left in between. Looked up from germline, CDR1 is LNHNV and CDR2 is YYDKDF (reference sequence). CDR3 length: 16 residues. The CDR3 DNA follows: TGTGCCACCAGCAGAGCTACAGGGCGCGGGGGTCTACCCCTCCACTTT. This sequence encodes CATSRATGRGGLPLHF.

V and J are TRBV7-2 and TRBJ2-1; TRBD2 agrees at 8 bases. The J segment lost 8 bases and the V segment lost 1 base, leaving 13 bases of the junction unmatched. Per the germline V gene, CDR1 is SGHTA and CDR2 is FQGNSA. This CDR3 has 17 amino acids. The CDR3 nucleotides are TGTGCCAGCAGCTTAGGAATTTCGGGGGGGGGCCCTGATGAGCAGTTCTTC. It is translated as CASSLGISGGGPDEQFF.